Listed below are T cell receptor beta chains from one sample, sequenced in a study of pediatric ulcerative colitis. Produced via immunoSEQ multiplex PCR; TCRdb's table is partial and in-frame only. The sample includes 60,000 or so clones, about three quarters seen only once; the top ten take roughly 5.4%. The sample taken for sequencing was blood. The receptors shown here come from a boy under 18 with moderate ulcerative colitis. Both conserved end residues are part of each CDR3. Each record gives: D gene, J gene, CDR3 length, V gene, clone size, CDR3 protein, CDR3 DNA. A D gene is named only where the DNA matches it firmly. Clone size is shown for a subset of rows, as once, few, many or a class of expanded clone.

D: .; J: TRBJ2-2; length: 13; V: TRBV9; size: .; CDR3: CASSTDLTGELFF; DNA: TGTGCCAGCAGCACGGACCTCACCGGGGAGCTGTTTTTT
D: .; J: TRBJ1-5; length: 16; V: TRBV5-5; size: .; CDR3: CASSLAGDGRNQPQHF; DNA: TGTGCCAGCAGCTTGGCGGGGGACGGTAGGAATCAGCCCCAGCATTTT
D: .; J: TRBJ2-1; length: 16; V: TRBV7-9; size: once; CDR3: CASSLAGESSYNEQFF; DNA: TGTGCCAGCAGCTTAGCCGGCGAGAGCTCCTACAATGAGCAGTTCTTC
D: TRBD2; J: TRBJ2-1; length: 13; V: TRBV19; size: .; CDR3: CASSILAGAEQFF; DNA: TGTGCCAGTAGTATACTAGCGGGAGCTGAGCAGTTCTTC
D: .; J: TRBJ2-3; length: 15; V: TRBV9; size: once; CDR3: CASSVVGGFTDTQYF; DNA: TGTGCCAGCAGCGTAGTTGGCGGGTTCACAGATACGCAGTATTTT
D: TRBD1; J: TRBJ1-2; length: 14; V: TRBV6-1; size: .; CDR3: CASSVARGSYGYTF; DNA: TGTGCCAGCAGTGTGGCCAGGGGGTCGTATGGCTACACCTTC
D: TRBD2; J: TRBJ2-1; length: 15; V: TRBV29-1; size: .; CDR3: CSVEDPRGRYNEQFF; DNA: TGCAGCGTTGAAGATCCCCGCGGGAGGTACAATGAGCAGTTCTTC
D: .; J: TRBJ1-2; length: 11; V: TRBV7-9; size: .; CDR3: CASSSYYGYTF; DNA: TGTGCCAGCAGCTCCTACTATGGCTACACCTTC
D: .; J: TRBJ1-6; length: 14; V: TRBV5-4; size: few; CDR3: CASSLVQGRSPLHF; DNA: TGTGCCAGCAGCTTAGTCCAGGGACGATCACCCCTCCACTTT
D: .; J: TRBJ2-5; length: 13; V: TRBV5-5; size: few; CDR3: CASSLTDLETQYF; DNA: TGTGCCAGCAGCTTGACAGACTTGGAGACCCAGTACTTC
D: TRBD1; J: TRBJ2-7; length: 16; V: TRBV4-1; size: .; CDR3: CASSQTGTGEGYEQYF; DNA: TGCGCCAGCAGCCAGACCGGGACAGGGGAGGGCTACGAGCAGTACTTC
D: TRBD1; J: TRBJ1-6; length: 15; V: TRBV6-5; size: .; CDR3: CASSVQTGENSPLHF; DNA: TGTGCCAGCAGTGTCCAGACAGGGGAAAATTCACCCCTCCACTTT
D: .; J: TRBJ2-1; length: 13; V: TRBV4-1; size: .; CDR3: CASSQVVVDEQFF; DNA: TGCGCCAGCAGCCAGGTGGTGGTCGATGAGCAGTTCTTC
D: TRBD1; J: TRBJ1-2; length: 14; V: TRBV7-2; size: .; CDR3: CASTNRGLNYGYTF; DNA: TGTGCCAGCACCAACAGGGGCCTGAACTATGGCTACACCTTC
D: TRBD1; J: TRBJ2-3; length: 17; V: TRBV27; size: .; CDR3: CASSLLLSQGITDTQYF; DNA: TGTGCCAGCAGTTTATTGCTTTCACAGGGGATCACAGATACGCAGTATTTT
D: TRBD1; J: TRBJ2-2; length: 15; V: TRBV19; size: .; CDR3: CASSIEGADTGELFF; DNA: TGTGCCAGTAGTATCGAGGGGGCCGACACCGGGGAGCTGTTTTTT
D: .; J: TRBJ2-1; length: 14; V: TRBV5-4; size: once; CDR3: CASSLQGGYNEQFF; DNA: TGTGCCAGCAGCTTGCAGGGGGGATACAATGAGCAGTTCTTC
D: .; J: TRBJ1-5; length: 13; V: TRBV6-1; size: once; CDR3: CASEIRGNQPQHF; DNA: TGTGCCAGTGAGATCAGGGGCAATCAGCCCCAGCATTTT
D: .; J: TRBJ2-5; length: 16; V: TRBV9; size: .; CDR3: CASSVASTGHQETQYF; DNA: TGTGCCAGCAGCGTAGCCTCAACAGGGCACCAAGAGACCCAGTACTTC
D: TRBD2; J: TRBJ2-1; length: 15; V: TRBV25-1; size: .; CDR3: CASSLHSGRLNEQFF; DNA: TGTGCCAGCAGTCTTCATAGCGGGAGGTTGAATGAGCAGTTCTTC
D: TRBD1; J: TRBJ1-4; length: 15; V: TRBV19; size: few; CDR3: CASSTGTGPNEKLFF; DNA: TGTGCCAGTAGTACCGGGACAGGTCCTAATGAAAAACTGTTTTTT
D: TRBD2; J: TRBJ2-2; length: 17; V: TRBV7-3; size: .; CDR3: CASSPESGGGAAGELFF; DNA: TGTGCCAGCAGCCCCGAATCGGGCGGGGGGGCCGCCGGGGAGCTGTTTTTT
D: TRBD1; J: TRBJ1-1; length: 13; V: TRBV7-9; size: .; CDR3: CASRRTGNTEAFF; DNA: TGTGCCAGCAGGCGGACAGGGAACACTGAAGCTTTCTTT
D: .; J: TRBJ1-2; length: 14; V: TRBV18; size: .; CDR3: CASSPAGDDYGYTF; DNA: TGTGCCAGCTCACCGGCAGGGGATGACTATGGCTACACCTTC
D: .; J: TRBJ2-7; length: 15; V: TRBV7-9; size: .; CDR3: CASSFMGGPFYEQYF; DNA: TGTGCCAGCAGCTTTATGGGGGGGCCCTTTTACGAGCAGTACTTC
D: .; J: TRBJ1-2; length: 15; V: TRBV6-6; size: .; CDR3: CASSPIGQTNYGYTF; DNA: TGTGCCAGCAGTCCCATAGGACAGACTAACTATGGCTACACCTTC
D: .; J: TRBJ1-4; length: 19; V: TRBV30; size: .; CDR3: CAWSVSRTLGDRSNEKLFF; DNA: TGTGCCTGGAGTGTATCTCGGACTCTAGGGGATCGGAGTAATGAAAAACTGTTTTTT
D: TRBD2; J: TRBJ2-7; length: 15; V: TRBV5-1; size: .; CDR3: CASSPTRTSSYEQYF; DNA: TGCGCCAGCAGCCCAACCCGGACTAGTTCCTACGAGCAGTACTTC
D: .; J: TRBJ2-7; length: 11; V: TRBV29-1; size: .; CDR3: CSVSRSYEQYF; DNA: TGCAGCGTTTCCAGGTCCTACGAGCAGTACTTC
D: .; J: TRBJ2-2; length: 15; V: TRBV5-1; size: .; CDR3: CASSLQGDGTGELFF; DNA: TGCGCCAGCAGCTTGCAAGGGGATGGCACCGGGGAGCTGTTTTTT
D: .; J: TRBJ1-1; length: 14; V: TRBV6-6; size: few; CDR3: CASEDFRGPTEAFF; DNA: TGTGCCAGCGAGGATTTCCGGGGTCCGACTGAAGCTTTCTTT
D: .; J: TRBJ1-1; length: 14; V: TRBV10-3; size: few; CDR3: CAISEGGEGTEAFF; DNA: TGTGCCATCAGTGAGGGGGGGGAGGGCACTGAAGCTTTCTTT
D: .; J: TRBJ1-5; length: 14; V: TRBV2; size: .; CDR3: CASRGRGIDQPQHF; DNA: TGTGCCAGCAGAGGGCGGGGGATTGATCAGCCCCAGCATTTT
D: TRBD1; J: TRBJ1-4; length: 15; V: TRBV9; size: .; CDR3: CASSVAGTGDEKLFF; DNA: TGTGCCAGCAGCGTAGCCGGGACAGGGGATGAAAAACTGTTTTTT
D: .; J: TRBJ1-3; length: 14; V: TRBV4-1; size: .; CDR3: CASSQWGDGNTIYF; DNA: TGCGCCAGCAGCCAATGGGGAGATGGAAACACCATATATTTT
D: .; J: TRBJ2-3; length: 14; V: TRBV6-5; size: .; CDR3: CASSLDGHTDTQYF; DNA: TGTGCCAGCAGTCTGGACGGACACACAGATACGCAGTATTTT
D: .; J: TRBJ2-3; length: 15; V: TRBV29-1; size: .; CDR3: CSADEGGSWTDTQYF; DNA: TGCAGCGCGGACGAGGGAGGATCTTGGACAGATACGCAGTATTTT
D: .; J: TRBJ2-5; length: 16; V: TRBV7-8; size: .; CDR3: CASSSTLGLTGETQYF; DNA: TGTGCCAGCAGCTCTACCCTCGGACTGACGGGAGAGACCCAGTACTTC
D: TRBD1; J: TRBJ2-7; length: 20; V: TRBV27; size: .; CDR3: CASSLLFPGQTYSAGYEQYF; DNA: TGTGCCAGCAGTTTATTATTCCCGGGACAGACTTATTCCGCGGGTTACGAGCAGTACTTC
D: TRBD1; J: TRBJ2-1; length: 17; V: TRBV10-3; size: few; CDR3: CAISHPDRGTGLNEQFF; DNA: TGTGCCATCAGTCATCCAGATAGGGGGACAGGGCTCAATGAGCAGTTCTTC
D: .; J: TRBJ1-3; length: 15; V: TRBV5-6; size: .; CDR3: CASSYPGPQGGTIYF; DNA: TGTGCCAGCAGCTACCCGGGCCCCCAGGGTGGCACCATATATTTT
D: .; J: TRBJ2-1; length: 15; V: TRBV4-1; size: few; CDR3: CASSPEFGAYNEQFF; DNA: TGCGCCAGCAGCCCCGAATTTGGGGCCTACAATGAGCAGTTCTTC
D: .; J: TRBJ1-1; length: 15; V: TRBV15; size: .; CDR3: CATSRDGRKNTEAFF; DNA: TGTGCCACCAGCAGAGATGGACGGAAGAACACTGAAGCTTTCTTT
D: .; J: TRBJ1-5; length: 16; V: TRBV12-5; size: .; CDR3: CASGLVLGQGPQPQHF; DNA: TGTGCTAGTGGTTTGGTACTTGGGCAGGGCCCTCAGCCCCAGCATTTT
D: .; J: TRBJ1-5; length: 15; V: TRBV27; size: .; CDR3: CASRTGPGSNQPQHF; DNA: TGTGCCAGCAGAACAGGGCCCGGTAGCAATCAGCCCCAGCATTTT
D: .; J: TRBJ2-7; length: 13; V: TRBV23-1; size: .; CDR3: CASSPGTSYEQYF; DNA: TGCGCCAGCAGTCCGGGGACCTCCTACGAGCAGTACTTC
D: .; J: TRBJ2-5; length: 13; V: TRBV15; size: .; CDR3: CATTVGYQETQYF; DNA: TGTGCCACCACCGTCGGGTACCAAGAGACCCAGTACTTC